The 29 T cell receptor beta chains given below trace back to one sample, sequenced in a study of tumor-infiltrating lymphocytes in oesophageal squamous cell carcinoma. TCRdb redid the calling of the PCR reads with MiXCR, one entry per CDR3 protein. Seen here are nearly 11,000 distinct CDR3 sequences, around 53% observed once, and the top ten hold around 20%. The sample taken for sequencing was esophageal tumor tissue. These receptors all come from a female donor with esophageal squamous cell carcinoma.

The V gene is TRBV9, the J gene TRBJ2-3; 8 nucleotides align to TRBD2. Germline-derived CDR1 and CDR2 are SGDLS and YYNGEE. V was clipped by 2 bases and J by 0 bases; unmatched bases: 5. This CDR3 contains 16 residues. The CDR3 DNA reads TGTGCCAGCAGCGTGTCACTAGCGGTAAGCACAGATACGCAGTATTTT. It codes for CASSVSLAVSTDTQYF.

In its sample, this clonotype was seen many times. Because it lacks the conserved phenylalanine or tryptophan at the end, this CDR3 is likely a read error. Because the CDR3's place on the DNA is in doubt, the DNA is left out and the CDR3 is given as listed by TCRdb. V usage is TRBV7-9 and J usage is TRBJ2-7. Germline V gives CDR1 SEHNR, CDR2 FQNEAQ (reference sequence). The CDR3 comprises 15 residues, both ends counted. The CDR3 loop is CASSPDVNYGYTFGS.

The chain employs TRBV12-3 or TRBV12-4 and TRBJ2-5, with TRBD2 as a possible D gene (5 bases). This CDR3 region has 13 residues. Trimming removed 5 bases at V and 6 bases at J, with 13 bases between. Here the CDR3 DNA reads TGTGCCAGCAGTCGGACTTCGACTAAGACCCAGTACTTC. Protein sequence: CASSRTSTKTQYF.

The chain has TRBV7-8 and TRBJ2-1; D remains unclear. The better agreement between TRBJ2-7 and the DNA end casts doubt on the J call. This CDR3 has 15 amino acids. Germline V gives CDR1 SGHVS, CDR2 FQNEAQ. CDR3 sequence reads: CASSLARLVNSVQYF. As DNA, the CDR3 is TGTGCCAGCAGCTTAGCTCGCCTAGTGAACTCCGTGCAGTACTTC.

The chain is built from TRBV10-3 and TRBJ2-1, with 7 bases matching TRBD2. The V segment lost 2 bases and the J segment 0 bases; nucleotides outside the gene matches: 4. This CDR3 has 16 amino acids. The germline V gene encodes CDR1 ENHRY and CDR2 SYGVKD. The CDR3 loop is CAISELSGLSYNEQFF. Written as DNA, the CDR3 is TGTGCCATCAGTGAGCTTAGCGGGCTCTCCTACAATGAGCAGTTCTTC.

By sample fraction, this clonotype is medium-sized. This rearrangement joins TRBV24-1 to TRBJ2-6, with 13 bases aligning to TRBD2. Looked up from germline, CDR1 is KGHDR and CDR2 is SFDVKD. The CDR3 runs 19 residues. Trimming cost V 9 bases and J 0 bases; bases outside gene matches: 10. CDR3 loop: CATSGSGLAGNSGANVLTF. The CDR3 region has the DNA TGTGCCACCTCTGGGTCGGGACTAGCGGGAAACTCTGGGGCCAACGTCCTGACTTTC.

The rearrangement links TRBV12-3 or TRBV12-4 to TRBJ1-2, with D uncertain. The CDR3 runs 13 residues. V dropped 6 bases and J dropped 2 bases, with 10 bases sitting between them. In DNA form, the CDR3 reads TGTGCCAGCAGCCGTCCCAGGAACTATGGCTACACCTTC. Amino acid sequence: CASSRPRNYGYTF.

In regard to this clonotype: Since a much larger clone is just one base distant, this may be a read error. This chain connects TRBV7-8 to TRBJ2-7, with 7 bases that match TRBD1. This CDR3 comprises 15 residues. Germline trimming cut 1 base from V and 7 bases from J; bases unmatched to any gene: 10. Germline CDR1 reads SGHVS; CDR2 reads FQNEAQ. The CDR3 sequence: CASSLVGQTYNEQYF. DNA of the CDR3: TGTGCCAGCAGCTTAGTGGGACAGACCTACAATGAGCAGTACTTC.

This sequence joins TRBV28 and TRBJ2-7, with TRBD1 as a possible D gene (7 bases). This CDR3 region has 12 residues. Germline V gene data show CDR1 as MDHEN and CDR2 as SYDVKM. Trimming shortened V by 5 bases and J by 13 bases, and 18 bases separated the two germline ends. This CDR3 reads CASSPHRQGGYF. In DNA form, the CDR3 reads TGTGCCAGCAGTCCACACCGACAGGGAGGTTACTTC.

The chain is built from TRBV18 and TRBJ2-5; D is perhaps TRBD1 (5 bases). The J call is in doubt because the DNA end fits TRBJ2-7 better. The CDR3 covers 13 residues. Germline lookup yields CDR1 KGHSH and CDR2 LQKENI. In nucleotides, the CDR3 is TGTGCCAGCTCACCGACAGTTTCCTACGAGCAGTACTTC. Protein product: CASSPTVSYEQYF.

In DNA, the CDR3 is TGTGCCAGCAGTGAGCCCTACAAGGCCGGGGAGCTGTTTTTT. Protein sequence: CASSEPYKAGELFF. The rearrangement links TRBV6-1 to TRBJ2-2; D uncertain. CDR1 is MNHNS, CDR2 SASEGT, per germline. Between the trimmed V and J ends, which lost 3 bases and 6 bases, there was a span of 11 bases. The CDR3 runs 14 residues.

The CDR3 loop is CASSYSKATSGYNEQFF. The CDR3, as DNA: TGTGCCAGCAGTTACTCGAAAGCCACTAGCGGTTACAATGAGCAGTTCTTC. This chain uses TRBV6-8 with TRBJ2-1; TRBD2 agrees at 8 bases. The V gene end was trimmed by 0 bases and the J gene end by 4 bases; junction bases not matched to a gene: 8. Germline V lookup: CDR1 MNHGY, CDR2 SAAAGT. The CDR3 spans 17 residues.

The rearrangement uses TRBV4-1 and TRBJ1-6; D is undetermined. Deletions cut 4 bases from V and 5 bases from J, with 15 bases between. CDR3 size: 16 residues. Germline lookup yields CDR1 MGHRA and CDR2 YSYEKL. CDR3 sequence reads: CASSRTVGIDNSPLHF. In DNA, the CDR3 is TGCGCCAGCAGCCGGACGGTTGGAATCGATAATTCACCCCTCCACTTT.

Sample share makes this clonotype medium-sized (0.01 to 0.1%). The V call is TRBV6-6, the J call TRBJ2-3; D uncertain. There are 16 residues in the CDR3. CDR1 and CDR2 (germline): MNHNY, SVGAGI (reference sequence). V was pared by 2 bases and J by 2 bases, with 14 bases between. The CDR3 DNA is TGTGCCAGCAGTTACGCGGCTGGACCCACCACAGATACGCAGTATTTT. Translating it yields CASSYAAGPTTDTQYF.

This clonotype was observed a few times. The chain joins TRBV7-2 to TRBJ2-5, with 7 bases fitting TRBD1. The DNA end lines up better with TRBJ2-1; the J call may be wrong. Germline V gene sequence: CDR1 SGHTA, CDR2 FQGNSA. The CDR3 has 16 amino acids. Written as DNA, the CDR3 is TGTGCCAGCAGCACCAACCCCGTGACAGGGCACCTCGGGCAGTTCTTC. Translated: CASSTNPVTGHLGQFF.

This clonotype is labeled medium-sized. The genes are TRBV7-9 and TRBJ1-2; D is unclear. The germline CDR1 and CDR2 sequences are SEHNR and FQNEAQ (reference sequence). V lost 2 bases to trimming and J lost 8 bases, with 9 bases between them. CDR3 length: 12 amino acids. The CDR3 region has the DNA TGTGCCAGCAGCTTATGGGGAGCAGGCTACACCTTC. Translation: CASSLWGAGYTF.

The chain recombines TRBV27 with TRBJ1-1; tentative D call: TRBD1 (5 bases). Germline CDR1 is MNHEY and CDR2 is SMNVEV (reference sequence). Trimming took off 6 bases at V and 1 base at J, with 15 bases between the two ends. CDR3 size: 15 residues. CDR3 sequence (DNA): TGTGCCAGCAGCCTTGGAGACAGAGAGAACACTGAAGCTTTCTTT. Its translation: CASSLGDRENTEAFF.

This clonotype was seen a handful of times. The CDR3 coding sequence is TGTGCCAGCAGTAGGGGGTTAACGGGGGTGAACACTGAAGCTTTCTTT. It codes for CASSRGLTGVNTEAFF. The rearrangement joins TRBV12-3 or TRBV12-4 to TRBJ1-1; possibly TRBD1 for D (6 bases). V was clipped by 5 bases and J by 0 bases, with 16 bases between them. The CDR3 is made up of 16 amino acids.

The table lists this clonotype with many counts. The genes are TRBV6-1 and TRBJ2-4, with a possible D match to TRBD1 (6 bases). V was shortened by 6 bases and J by 0 bases, with 12 bases between the two germline ends. Germline CDR1 reads MNHNS; CDR2 reads SASEGT. CDR3 length: 15 residues. Here the CDR3 DNA reads TGTGCCAGCAGGAAAACAGGGTTAGCCAAAAACATTCAGTACTTC. It is translated as CASRKTGLAKNIQYF.

The V call is TRBV28, the J call TRBJ2-1, with TRBD1 matching over 8 bases. The V segment lost 4 bases and the J segment 3 bases; nucleotides outside the gene matches: 8. The length of the CDR3 is 16 residues. Per germline, CDR1 MDHEN and CDR2 SYDVKM. The DNA of the CDR3 is TGTGCCAGCAGTTCCTCTTCAGGGGGCTTCTACAATGAGCAGTTCTTC. It specifies CASSSSSGGFYNEQFF.

The rearrangement uses TRBV6-1 and TRBJ2-3; D call uncertain. Looked up from germline, CDR1 is MNHNS and CDR2 is SASEGT. The CDR3 is 11 amino acids. Trimming removed 3 bases at V and 6 bases at J, with 4 bases between. DNA of the CDR3: TGTGCCAGCAGTGATCAGGATACGCAGTATTTT. Translation: CASSDQDTQYF.

About this clonotype itself: The CDR3 end shows no conserved phenylalanine or tryptophan, and so a read error is likely. The DNA is omitted, as the CDR3 cannot be located on it reliably, and the CDR3 follows TCRdb's listing. The rearrangement links TRBV7-2 to TRBJ2-5; TRBD2, the table's D call, lacks a check against the DNA. The CDR3 has 19 residues if both end residues are counted. Germline loops: CDR1 SGHTA, CDR2 FQGNSA. The CDR3: CASSLDGASGSISEQFFGS.

The rearrangement joins TRBV28 to TRBJ2-3; D gene uncertain. CDR1 is MDHEN, CDR2 SYDVKM, per germline. The CDR3 runs to 14 residues. V was pared by 5 bases and J by 5 bases, with 14 bases between. The CDR3 nucleotides are TGTGCCAGCAGTACCCTAGTGTCGGGAGATACGCAGTATTTT. This codes for CASSTLVSGDTQYF. The whole variable domain, filled in from reference TRBV28 and TRBJ2-3, reads DVKVTQSSRYLVKRTGEKVFLECVQDMDHENMFWYRQDPGLGLRLIYFSYDVKMKEKGDIPEGYSVSREKKERFSLILESASTNQTSMYLCASSTLVSGDTQYFGPGTRLTVL.

This chain connects TRBV5-8 to TRBJ2-1; D may be TRBD1 or TRBD2 (5 bases each). The ends were cut back, 4 bases at V and 10 bases at J, with 12 bases in the middle. The CDR3 is 12 amino acids. CDR1 is SGHTS, CDR2 YDEGEE, per germline. The CDR3 sequence is CASSADWGEQFF. For the CDR3, the DNA is TGTGCCAGCAGCGCGGACTGGGGGGAGCAGTTCTTC. The variable domain in full, completed from reference TRBV5-8 and TRBJ2-1, reads EAGVTQSPTHLIKTRGQQATLRCSPISGHTSVYWYQQALGLGLQFLLWYDEGEERNRGNFPPRFSGRQFPNYSSELNVNALELEDSALYLCASSADWGEQFFGPGTRLTVL.

The chain carries TRBV12-3 or TRBV12-4 and TRBJ2-6; TRBD1 is a possible D gene (6 bases). This CDR3 spans 18 amino acids. Trimming shortened V by 3 bases and J by 2 bases, and 17 bases separated the two germline ends. The CDR3 coding sequence is TGTGCCAGCAGTTTTCCAGGGGCCATGGATGCTGGGGCCAACGTCCTGACTTTC. Encoded protein: CASSFPGAMDAGANVLTF.

To note about this clonotype: Germline and junction disagree at one end, which may indicate a read error. The V call is TRBV7-9, the J call TRBJ2-1; D is undetermined. The CDR3 sequence is 11 residues long. Germline V gene lookup returns CDR1 SEHNR and CDR2 FQNEAQ (reference sequence). CDR3 loop: CASSLSYEQYF. CDR3 in DNA: TGTGCCAGCAGCTTAAGCTACGAGCAGTACTTT.

The rearrangement joins TRBV6-2 or TRBV6-3 to TRBJ2-3; TRBD1 aligns across 9 bases. The DNA end is more similar to TRBJ2-1, so the J call may be wrong. The CDR3 is 14 residues long. Germline V gene lookup returns CDR1 MNHEY and CDR2 SVGEGT. The CDR3 loop is CASSRQGDYNEQFF. CDR3 bases: TGTGCCAGCTCCCGACAGGGGGACTACAATGAGCAGTTCTTC.

This clonotype was detected many times. CDR3 in amino acids: CASSIRGRTDTQYF. Written as DNA, the CDR3 is TGTGCCAGTAGTATAAGGGGCCGAACAGATACGCAGTATTTT. The chain joins TRBV19 to TRBJ2-3; D is perhaps TRBD1 (5 bases). CDR1 and CDR2 from the germline V gene are LNHDA and SQIVND (reference sequence). The V end lost 2 bases, the J end lost 3 bases, and 9 bases lay between the germline ends. This CDR3 spans 14 amino acids.

In this sample, this clonotype turned up a few times. The rearrangement uses TRBV19 and TRBJ2-7; D is possibly TRBD1 (6 bases). This CDR3 has 14 amino acids. Trimming left V 5 bases short and J 1 base short, with 12 bases between. Per the germline V gene, CDR1 is LNHDA and CDR2 is SQIVND (reference sequence). CDR3 bases: TGTGCCAGTAGTCCAGGGGACGGATCCTACGAGCAGTACTTC. The encoded protein is CASSPGDGSYEQYF.